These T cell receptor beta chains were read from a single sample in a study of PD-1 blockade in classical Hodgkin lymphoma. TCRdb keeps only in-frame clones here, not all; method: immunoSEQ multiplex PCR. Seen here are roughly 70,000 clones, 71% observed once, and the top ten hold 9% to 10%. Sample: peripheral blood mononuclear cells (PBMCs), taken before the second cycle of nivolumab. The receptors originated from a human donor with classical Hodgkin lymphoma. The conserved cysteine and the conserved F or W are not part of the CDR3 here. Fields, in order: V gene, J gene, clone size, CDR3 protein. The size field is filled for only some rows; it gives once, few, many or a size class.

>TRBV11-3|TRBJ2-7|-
ASTSFDSSYEQY
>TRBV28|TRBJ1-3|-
ASSRQGTGNTIY
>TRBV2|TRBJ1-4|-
ASSTRAGEKLF
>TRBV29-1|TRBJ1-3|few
SVEDPGGPIGNTIY
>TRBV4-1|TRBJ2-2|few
ASSPSTGELF
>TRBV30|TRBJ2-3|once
AWTPDWAGGGTDTQY
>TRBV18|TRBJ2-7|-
ASSPEGGRIIEQY
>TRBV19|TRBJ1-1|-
ASSIGRSVF
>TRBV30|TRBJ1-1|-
AWSETGVETEAF
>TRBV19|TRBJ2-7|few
ASSIPGEVKQY
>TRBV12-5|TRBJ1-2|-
ASGLMTGDGYT
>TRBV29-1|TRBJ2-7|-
SVQASGYEQY
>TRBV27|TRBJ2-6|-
ASSSSSYFGANVLT
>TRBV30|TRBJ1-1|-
AFSGATEAF
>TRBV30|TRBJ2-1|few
AWSVGVSYNEQF
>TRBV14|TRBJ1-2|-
ASSQVEASLMGYT
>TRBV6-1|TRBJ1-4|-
ASSEERAQTNEKLF
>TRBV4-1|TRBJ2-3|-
ASSHVGTSGRAGLTDTQY
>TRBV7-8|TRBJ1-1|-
ASSSFGKGETTEAF
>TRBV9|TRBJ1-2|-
ASSVGTSGQYGYT
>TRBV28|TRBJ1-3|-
ASSLWGAENTIY
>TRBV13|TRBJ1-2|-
ASSSSGQGYT
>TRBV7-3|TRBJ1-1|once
ASSPTTGTTEAF
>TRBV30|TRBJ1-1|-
ASTGHGAF
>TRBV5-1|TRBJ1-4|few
ASSRGFGNEKLF
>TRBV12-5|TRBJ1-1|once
ASGLFPGGAEAF
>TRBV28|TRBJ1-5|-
ASSSPPSGGLGQPQH
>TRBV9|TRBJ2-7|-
ASSVGTSGSYEQY
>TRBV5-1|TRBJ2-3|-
ASSPQASTDTQY
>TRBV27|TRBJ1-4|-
ASSTRQGEATNEKLF
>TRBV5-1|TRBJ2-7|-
ASSLAGTSGGDYEQY
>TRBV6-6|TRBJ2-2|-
ASSYPGTGELF
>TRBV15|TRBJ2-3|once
ATSRDRQADTQY
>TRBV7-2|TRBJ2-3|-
ASSLVQGADTQY
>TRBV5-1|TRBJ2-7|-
ASRFENHEQY
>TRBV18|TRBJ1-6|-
ASSLGSFNSPLH
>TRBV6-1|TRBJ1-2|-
ASYSNYGYT
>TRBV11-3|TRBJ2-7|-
ASREGTGVAYEQY
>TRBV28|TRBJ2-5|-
ASSLYRPQETQY